The source of this T cell receptor beta chain is a study of T cells in localized non-small cell lung cancer. This clone was recorded many times. Its antigen is still unknown. Study-wide results and limits: Turning up in adjacent lung were a median roughly 62 of the top 100 tumor clones. It was uninvolved adjacent lung that showed the highest T cell clonality, exceeding tumor. Blood T cell density predicted longer survival; adjacent-lung clonality, shorter.

Profiled with immunoSEQ multiplex PCR; TCRdb holds only in-frame clones, not every one. The profile shows 1,500 to 2,000 clones, more than 20% of them singletons. Two independent pathologists confirmed no atypia in lung taken at least 2 cm from tumor. This sequence was found in a male donor aged 60 or over with stage II lung adenocarcinoma. Specimen: normal lung tissue next to the tumor, collected before any cancer treatment.

This CDR3 reads CASIEWGGGQETQYF. In DNA form, the CDR3 reads TGTGCCAGCATCGAATGGGGTGGGGGCCAAGAGACCCAGTACTTC. J is TRBJ2-5 and V is TRBV6-8; perhaps D is TRBD1 or TRBD2 (5 bases each). V shed 7 bases and J shed 1 base, with 16 bases lying between them. This CDR3 contains 15 residues. Germline assignment: CDR1 MNHGY and CDR2 SAAAGT.